These T cell receptor beta chains were read from a single sample in a study of T-cell reconstitution after alpha-beta-depleted transplantation in children. MiXCR was run by TCRdb on the PCR reads, yielding one entry per CDR3 protein. The repertoire holds more than 200,000 distinct CDR3 sequences, with more than 15% as singletons. Sequenced material: PBMCs, mostly from graft donor cells, taken 360 days after TCRalphabeta/CD19-depleted stem cell transplant. All receptors come from a male patient aged 2-9 years who had a stem cell transplant for acute lymphoblastic leukemia, so the T cells may come from the graft donor. Each CDR3 is given with its conserved first and last residue. The D gene is left open where the match is weak. Size values are once, few and many counts, or a class for expanded clones, and some rows have none.

J gene | V gene | D gene | clone size | CDR3 protein | CDR3 DNA
TRBJ1-5 | TRBV10-3 | - | - | CAIGIQNSNQPQHF | TGTGCCATTGGGATTCAAAATAGCAATCAGCCCCAGCATTTT
TRBJ2-1 | TRBV5-1 | TRBD2 | - | CASSWAPDSGGRLNEQFF | TGCGCCAGCAGCTGGGCCCCCGATAGCGGGGGCCGGTTGAATGAGCAGTTCTTC
TRBJ2-7 | TRBV7-9 | - | many | CASSPDGLGYEQYF | TGTGCCAGCAGTCCCGACGGTCTCGGGTACGAGCAGTACTTC
TRBJ2-2 | TRBV10-3 | TRBD1 | few | CAISEGTGLSGELFF | TGTGCCATCAGTGAAGGGACAGGGCTGTCCGGGGAGCTGTTTTTT
TRBJ2-1 | TRBV18 | TRBD2 | - | CASSGTSGGDNEQFF | TGTGCCAGCTCCGGGACTAGCGGGGGAGACAATGAGCAGTTCTTC
TRBJ2-2 | TRBV10-3 | TRBD2 | - | CAIKTSGGTSTGELFF | TGTGCCATAAAGACTAGCGGGGGGACATCCACCGGGGAGCTGTTTTTT
TRBJ1-4 | TRBV12-3/TRBV12-4 | - | - | CASTLFGEKLFF | TGTGCCAGCACCCTCTTCGGCGAAAAACTGTTTTTT
TRBJ1-1 | TRBV20-1 | - | few | CSARDPGNTEAFF | TGCAGTGCTAGAGATCCGGGGAACACTGAAGCTTTCTTT
TRBJ2-5 | TRBV20-1 | TRBD2 | - | CSARVRLAEQETQYF | TGCAGTGCTAGAGTACGACTAGCGGAACAAGAGACCCAGTACTTC
TRBJ1-5 | TRBV20-1 | - | few | CSAPTDGGFNQPQHF | TGCAGTGCTCCCACCGACGGAGGGTTCAATCAGCCCCAGCATTTT
TRBJ2-7 | TRBV24-1 | - | few | CATSDLDLYEQYF | TGTGCCACCAGTGATTTGGATCTCTACGAGCAGTACTTC
TRBJ2-3 | TRBV7-2 | TRBD2 | - | CASSLSPLAASTDTQYF | TGTGCCAGCAGCTTATCCCCACTAGCGGCTAGCACAGATACGCAGTATTTT
TRBJ2-7 | TRBV27 | - | - | CASSLTAGTYEQYF | TGTGCCAGCAGTTTGACGGCTGGAACCTACGAGCAGTACTTC
TRBJ2-5 | TRBV5-1 | TRBD1 | few | CASSWGQKETQYF | TGCGCCAGCAGCTGGGGACAGAAAGAGACCCAGTACTTC
TRBJ2-1 | TRBV4-1 | - | - | CASSDSRGNEQFF | TGCGCCAGCAGCGATTCAAGGGGCAATGAGCAGTTCTTC
TRBJ2-5 | TRBV5-6 | - | few | CASSLSGHLQETQYF | TGTGCCAGCTCGCTGTCGGGACATCTACAAGAGACCCAGTACTTC